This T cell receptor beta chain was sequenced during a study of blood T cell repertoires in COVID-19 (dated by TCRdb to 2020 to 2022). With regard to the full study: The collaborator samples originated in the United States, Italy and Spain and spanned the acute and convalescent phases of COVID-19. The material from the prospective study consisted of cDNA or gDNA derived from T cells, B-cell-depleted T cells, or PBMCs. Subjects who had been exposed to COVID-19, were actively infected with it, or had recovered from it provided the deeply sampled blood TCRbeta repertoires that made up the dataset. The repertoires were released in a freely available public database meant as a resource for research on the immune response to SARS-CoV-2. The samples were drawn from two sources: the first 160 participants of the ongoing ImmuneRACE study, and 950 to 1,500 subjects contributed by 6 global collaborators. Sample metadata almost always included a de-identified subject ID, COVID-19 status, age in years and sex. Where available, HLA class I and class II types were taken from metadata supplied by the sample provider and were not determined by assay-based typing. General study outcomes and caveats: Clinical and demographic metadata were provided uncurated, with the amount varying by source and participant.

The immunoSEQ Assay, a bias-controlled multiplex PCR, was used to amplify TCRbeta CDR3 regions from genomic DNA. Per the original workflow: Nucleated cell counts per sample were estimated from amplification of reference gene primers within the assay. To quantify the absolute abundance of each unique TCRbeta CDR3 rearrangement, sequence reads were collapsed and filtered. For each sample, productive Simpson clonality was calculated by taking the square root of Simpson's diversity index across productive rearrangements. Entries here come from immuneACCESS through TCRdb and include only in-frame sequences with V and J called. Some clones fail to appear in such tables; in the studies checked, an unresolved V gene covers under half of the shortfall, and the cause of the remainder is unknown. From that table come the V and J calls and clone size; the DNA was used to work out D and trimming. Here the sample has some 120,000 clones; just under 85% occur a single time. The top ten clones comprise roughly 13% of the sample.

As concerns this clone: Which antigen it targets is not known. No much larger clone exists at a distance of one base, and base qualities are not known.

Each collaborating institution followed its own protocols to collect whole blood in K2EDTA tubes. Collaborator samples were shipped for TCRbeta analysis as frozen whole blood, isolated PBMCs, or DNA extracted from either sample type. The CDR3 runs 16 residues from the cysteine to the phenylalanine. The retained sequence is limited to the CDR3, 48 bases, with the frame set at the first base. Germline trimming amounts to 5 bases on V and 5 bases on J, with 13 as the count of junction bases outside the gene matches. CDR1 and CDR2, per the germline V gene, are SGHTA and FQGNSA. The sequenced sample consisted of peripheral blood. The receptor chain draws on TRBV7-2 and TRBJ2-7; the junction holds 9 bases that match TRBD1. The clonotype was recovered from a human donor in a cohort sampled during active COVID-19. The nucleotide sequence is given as TGTGCCAGCAGCCACGGACAGGGGATCGTCGGAAACGAGCAGTACTTC. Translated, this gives CASSHGQGIVGNEQYF. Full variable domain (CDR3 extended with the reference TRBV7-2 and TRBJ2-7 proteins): GAGVSQSPSNKVTEKGKDVELRCDPISGHTALYWYRQSLGQGLEFLIYFQGNSAPDKSGLPSDRFSAERTGGSVSTLTIQRTQQEDSAVYLCASSHGQGIVGNEQYFGPGTRLTVT.